Below are 23 T cell receptor beta chains sequenced from a single sample in a study of T cells after yellow fever vaccination. TCRdb passed the 5' RACE reads through MiXCR, listing each CDR3 protein once. The sample yields nearly 350,000 distinct CDR3 sequences, less than 9.5% seen once. The sequencing used PBMCs, collected approximately 47 days after the first yellow fever vaccination. All receptors come from a man younger than 35 who received the YFV17D yellow fever vaccine.

This clonotype was seen many times. The chain has TRBV12-3 or TRBV12-4 and TRBJ1-1; 9 bases map to TRBD1. CDR3 size: 14 residues. V trimming: 5 bases; J trimming: 2 bases; junction bases outside the gene matches: 3. CDR3 in DNA: TGTGCCAGCAGTAGGGACAGGGTAAACACTGAAGCTTTCTTT. Translating gives CASSRDRVNTEAFF.

This clonotype was picked up a small number of times. V gene TRBV4-3 combines with J gene TRBJ2-4, with D perhaps matching TRBD1 (6 bases). V lost 0 bases, J lost 4 bases, and 10 bases lay in between. The CDR3 is 15 amino acids. Germline CDR1 reads LGHNA; CDR2 reads YSLEER. The CDR3 sequence is CASSQDGRGKNIQYF. The DNA for the CDR3 is TGCGCCAGCAGCCAAGATGGCAGGGGTAAAAACATTCAGTACTTC.

Only a few counts were recorded for this clonotype. The chain couples TRBV7-3 to TRBJ2-1, with D possibly matching TRBD2 (6 bases). V was clipped by 4 bases and J by 8 bases, with 12 bases between them. The CDR3 spans 13 residues. Per the germline V gene, CDR1 is SGHTA and CDR2 is FQGTGA. CDR3 in amino acids: CASSSTWGDEQFF. CDR3 nucleotides: TGTGCCAGCAGCTCGACCTGGGGGGATGAGCAGTTCTTC.

This clonotype has only a few counts. The CDR3 coding sequence is TGTGCCAGCAGACCTACCCAAACAAGAGGCTATGGCTACACCTTC. Encoded protein: CASRPTQTRGYGYTF. This chain joins TRBV12-3 or TRBV12-4 and TRBJ1-2, with D hard to call. Trimming took off 6 bases at V and 4 bases at J, with 18 bases between the two ends. The CDR3 has 15 amino acids.

This clonotype was detected only a few times. CDR3 protein: CASTGGVVLDEQFF. CDR3 DNA: TGTGCCAGCACTGGAGGGGTGGTACTCGATGAGCAGTTCTTC. The V and J genes are TRBV2 and TRBJ2-1, with D tentatively TRBD2 (6 bases). CDR3 length: 14 residues. CDR1 is SNHLY and CDR2 is FYNNEI in the germline V gene. V gave up 7 bases and J gave up 8 bases, with 18 bases separating them.

This chain links TRBV5-1 with TRBJ1-1; D is unresolved. Germline CDR1 SGHRS, CDR2 YFSETQ. This CDR3 region has 14 residues. V lost 0 bases to trimming and J lost 5 bases, with 11 bases between them. CDR3: CASSLAVRATEAFF. The DNA of the CDR3 is TGCGCCAGCAGCTTGGCGGTGAGGGCGACTGAAGCTTTCTTT.

This clonotype has a handful of counts. V usage is TRBV20-1 and J usage is TRBJ2-3; tentatively, D is TRBD2 (6 bases). From germline, CDR1 is DFQATT and CDR2 SNEGSKA (reference sequence). CDR3 length equals 13 residues. V was pared by 4 bases and J by 11 bases, with 19 bases between. CDR3: CSATPLEGTLQYF. CDR3 sequence (DNA): TGCAGTGCTACACCCCTGGAGGGGACTCTGCAGTATTTT.

At least ten counts were recorded for this clonotype. The chain recombines TRBV7-9 with TRBJ2-2; weak D call: TRBD1 (6 bases). CDR1 is SEHNR, CDR2 FQNEAQ, per germline (reference sequence). The CDR3 has 17 residues. Deletions cut 3 bases from V and 0 bases from J, with 14 bases between. The CDR3 nucleotides are TGTGCCAGCAGCTTGGAAGGGACAAACCCGAACACCGGGGAGCTGTTTTTT. This sequence encodes CASSLEGTNPNTGELFF.

J is TRBJ1-1 and V is TRBV5-1; TRBD1 might be the D (6 bases). The V gene lost 4 bases and the J gene lost 2 bases, with 12 bases spanning the gap. The CDR3 covers 14 residues. Germline CDR1 and CDR2: SGHRS and YFSETQ. CDR3 sequence (DNA): TGCGCCAGCAGCCTACGACAGGACAACACTGAAGCTTTCTTT. This codes for CASSLRQDNTEAFF.

This clonotype was detected a few times. This sequence joins TRBV5-1 and TRBJ2-7; 9 nucleotides match TRBD1. Germline assignment: CDR1 SGHRS and CDR2 YFSETQ. Germline trimming cut 4 bases from V and 0 bases from J; bases unmatched to any gene: 8. The CDR3 spans 16 residues. CDR3 residues: CASSPGQGRFSYEQYF. In DNA form, the CDR3 reads TGCGCCAGCAGCCCGGGACAGGGCCGATTCTCCTACGAGCAGTACTTC.

V gene TRBV20-1 combines with J gene TRBJ2-2, with 15 bases fitting TRBD2. The CDR3 runs to 16 residues. Looked up from germline, CDR1 is DFQATT and CDR2 is SNEGSKA (reference sequence). The V gene end was trimmed by 6 bases and the J gene end by 5 bases; junction bases not matched to a gene: 7. The CDR3 region has the DNA TGCAGTGCCCGACCCGGGACTAGCGGGGGGACCGGGGAGCTGTTTTTT. It encodes CSARPGTSGGTGELFF.

The gene calls are TRBV16 and TRBJ1-5; weak D call: TRBD1 (5 bases). V lost 2 bases and J lost 7, with 12 bases in between. Germline CDR1 is KGHSY and CDR2 is FQNENV. The CDR3 spans 14 residues. The CDR3 here is CASSQGQMGQPQHF. For the CDR3, the DNA is TGTGCCAGCAGCCAAGGACAAATGGGGCAGCCCCAGCATTTT. Drawing the rest from reference TRBV16 and TRBJ1-5, the complete variable domain is GEEVAQTPKHLVRGEGQKAKLYCAPIKGHSYVFWYQQVLKNEFKFLISFQNENVFDETGMPKERFSAKCLPNSPCSLEIQATKLEDSAVYFCASSQGQMGQPQHFGDGTRLSIL.

In its sample, this clonotype was seen many times. V gene TRBV6-6 combines with J gene TRBJ1-1; the D gene is possibly TRBD1 (5 bases). The germline gives CDR1 MNHNY, CDR2 SVGAGI (reference sequence). The CDR3 sequence is 13 residues long. The V and J ends lost 2 bases and 1 base respectively, with 5 bases between them. The CDR3 is CASSYGGNTEAFF. CDR3 DNA sequence: TGTGCCAGCAGTTACGGGGGGAACACTGAAGCTTTCTTT.

The chain joins TRBV10-3 to TRBJ2-7; D is ambiguous. There are 12 residues in the CDR3. The ends were cut back, 2 bases at V and 1 base at J, with 3 bases in the middle. Germline V gene data show CDR1 as ENHRY and CDR2 as SYGVKD. CDR3 sequence reads: CAISEGSYEQYV. In DNA, the CDR3 is TGTGCCATCAGTGAGGGGTCCTACGAGCAGTACGTC.

The rearrangement links TRBV12-3 or TRBV12-4 to TRBJ2-5, with TRBD2 matching over 13 bases. The V segment lost 6 bases and the J segment 5 bases; nucleotides outside the gene matches: 6. There are 15 residues in the CDR3. DNA for the CDR3: TGTGCCAGCAGACCCGGACTAGCGGGGGCGGAGACCCAGTACTTC. Translated, it gives CASRPGLAGAETQYF.

This clonotype was counted only a few times. V and J are TRBV11-2 and TRBJ2-5, with D perhaps matching TRBD1 or TRBD2 (5 bases each). The CDR3 spans 16 residues. The V gene lost 5 bases and the J gene lost 2 bases, with 18 bases spanning the gap. The germline CDR1 and CDR2 sequences are SGHAT and FQNNGV. This CDR3 reads CASSPPFVGVQETQYF. DNA for the CDR3: TGTGCCAGCAGCCCCCCCTTTGTGGGGGTACAAGAGACCCAGTACTTC.

The rearrangement joins TRBV6-6 to TRBJ1-5; D remains ambiguous. This CDR3 contains 13 residues. V was pared by 5 bases and J by 7 bases, with 12 bases between. Per germline, CDR1 MNHNY and CDR2 SVGAGI (reference sequence). In DNA form, the CDR3 reads TGTGCCAGCAGTCCCGAAGGGCGGCAGCCCCAGCATTTT. This codes for CASSPEGRQPQHF.

The J gene is TRBJ1-1, the V gene TRBV6-5; 10 bases agree with TRBD1. Germline V gives CDR1 MNHEY, CDR2 SVGAGI. Trimming cost V 4 bases and J 10 bases; bases outside gene matches: 12. The length of the CDR3 is 15 residues. DNA of the CDR3: TGTGCCAGCAGTTCCCACCGGGACAGGGGTCTCGGAGCTTTCTTT. Translation: CASSSHRDRGLGAFF.

This clonotype was recorded many times. The chain couples TRBV7-2 to TRBJ2-1; 9 bases fit TRBD1. V lost 4 bases, J lost 1 base, and 8 bases stayed unmatched. The CDR3 sequence is 17 residues long. Germline V lookup: CDR1 SGHTA, CDR2 FQGNSA. CDR3 loop: CASSSPTGGLSYNEQFF. The CDR3 nucleotides are TGTGCCAGCAGCTCCCCAACAGGGGGCTTGTCCTACAATGAGCAGTTCTTC.

In this sample, this clonotype turned up a few times. CDR3 sequence (DNA): TGTGCCAGCAGCCAAGAGGGACAGGGGCGGCAGGACAATGAGCAGTTCTTC. It specifies CASSQEGQGRQDNEQFF. The chain uses TRBV4-2 and TRBJ2-1, with 10 bases matching TRBD1. This CDR3 region has 17 residues. Germline V gene sequence: CDR1 LGHNA, CDR2 YNFKEQ. V shed 0 bases and J 5 bases; nucleotides not matched to a gene: 7.

This clonotype was detected a few times. The V and J genes are TRBV15 and TRBJ2-1, with 9 bases matching TRBD1. The CDR3 spans 15 residues. V lost 3 bases to trimming and J lost 8 bases; unmatched junction nucleotides: 8. Germline CDR1 reads LNHNV; CDR2 reads YYDKDF (reference sequence). This CDR3 is CATSSGQGRRDEQFF. In DNA form, the CDR3 reads TGTGCCACCAGCAGTGGACAGGGGAGGAGAGATGAGCAGTTCTTC.

The V call is TRBV6-2 or TRBV6-3, the J call TRBJ2-1; TRBD2 matches 14 bases. V lost 2 bases and J lost 6; bases outside the gene matches: 6. Looked up from germline, CDR1 is MNHEY and CDR2 is SVGEGT. This CDR3 contains 17 residues. The CDR3, as DNA: TGTGCCAGCAGTTACCTCGGGACTAGCGGGGGCATCAATGAGCAGTTCTTC. This encodes CASSYLGTSGGINEQFF.

This clonotype was observed a handful of times. The CDR3 DNA reads as TGTGCCAGCTCACCGGACCTCCTAGCGTACCAAGAGACCCAGTACTTC. Its protein is CASSPDLLAYQETQYF. The V call is TRBV18, the J call TRBJ2-5, with D possibly matching TRBD2 (6 bases). This CDR3 comprises 16 residues. Deletions cut 3 bases from V and 0 bases from J, with 14 bases between. Germline values: CDR1 KGHSH, CDR2 LQKENI.